The 32 T cell receptor beta chains given below trace back to one sample, sequenced in a study of shared clonotypes between healthy human individuals. Clones were read by immunoSEQ multiplex PCR, and TCRdb kept only the in-frame ones, dropping some. The sample lists 750,000 to 1,000,000 clones, almost 95% occurring once. Naive CD8 cells were CD45RO-negative, positively selected for CCR7, excluding terminally differentiated effector memory CD45RA+ cells. Sequenced sample: naive CD8+ T cells sorted from blood. These receptors were obtained from a young man in good health.

This chain links TRBV27 with TRBJ1-2; D is undetermined. Per the germline V gene, CDR1 is MNHEY and CDR2 is SMNVEV (reference sequence). The CDR3 sequence is 13 residues long. Trimming took 6 bases from V and 8 from J, leaving 16 bases between them. CDR3 DNA sequence: TGTGCCAGCAGGCCCCCCCTTTCATCCGGCTACACCTTC. It specifies CASRPPLSSGYTF.

This clone was observed once. This chain uses TRBV7-9 with TRBJ1-2; D is ambiguous. Per germline, CDR1 SEHNR and CDR2 FQNEAQ (reference sequence). The CDR3 runs 16 residues. V was cut by 4 bases and J by 3 bases, with 18 bases left in between. The CDR3 nucleotides read TGTGCCAGCAGCTCTTCCGACATTCGTGGGGACTATGGCTACACCTTC. It specifies CASSSSDIRGDYGYTF.

This clone was counted a single time. The chain uses TRBV9 and TRBJ2-7; D may correspond to TRBD1 or TRBD2 (6 bases each). CDR1 is SGDLS and CDR2 is YYNGEE in the germline V gene. The CDR3 extends over 13 amino acids. V was cut by 4 bases and J by 6 bases, with 14 bases left in between. The CDR3: CASSRSGALEQYF. In DNA form, the CDR3 reads TGTGCCAGCAGCCGTTCGGGGGCCCTCGAGCAGTACTTC.

This clone was picked up one time. The rearrangement links TRBV11-2 to TRBJ2-7, with D unclear. The CDR3 extends over 11 amino acids. V gave up 5 bases and J gave up 6 bases, with 8 bases separating them. Germline V CDR1 and CDR2: SGHAT, FQNNGV. The CDR3 reads CASSPSSEQYF. CDR3 nucleotide sequence: TGTGCCAGCAGCCCGAGCTCCGAGCAGTACTTC. Supplemented by reference TRBV11-2 and TRBJ2-7, the full variable domain reads EAGVAQSPRYKIIEKRQSVAFWCNPISGHATLYWYQQILGQGPKLLIQFQNNGVVDDSQLPKDRFSAERLKGVDSTLKIQPAKLEDSAVYLCASSPSSEQYFGPGTRLTVT.

The CDR3 here is CATSRENLAGDLSDTQYF. The CDR3 nucleotides are TGTGCCACCAGCAGAGAAAACCTAGCGGGAGATTTGTCGGATACGCAGTATTTT. This chain uses TRBV15 with TRBJ2-3; 10 bases align to TRBD2. The CDR3 has 18 residues. The V and J ends lost 0 bases and 6 bases, in that order; junction bases with no gene match: 12. Germline V gene sequence: CDR1 LNHNV, CDR2 YYDKDF (reference sequence).

V usage is TRBV27 and J usage is TRBJ2-1, with D maybe TRBD1 (5 bases). V was trimmed by 3 bases and J by 6 bases, leaving 12 bases between them. CDR1 is MNHEY and CDR2 is SMNVEV in the germline V gene (reference sequence). This CDR3 comprises 14 residues. CDR3 coding DNA: TGTGCCAGCAGTTTCAGTGGGGCGTTCAATGAGCAGTTCTTC. This sequence encodes CASSFSGAFNEQFF.

The chain recombines TRBV11-2 with TRBJ2-1; 8 bases align to TRBD2. The junction had 20 bases not matched to a gene; V was cut back by 2 bases and J by 8 bases. Germline V CDR1 and CDR2: SGHAT, FQNNGV. The CDR3 spans 19 residues. This CDR3 is CASSLREGQPGTRVYEQFF. The CDR3 DNA reads TGTGCCAGCAGCTTAAGGGAGGGGCAACCCGGGACTAGAGTTTATGAGCAGTTCTTC.

V is TRBV30 and J is TRBJ1-2; unclear D gene. Between the trimmed V and J ends, which lost 0 bases and 4 bases, there was a span of 15 bases. This CDR3 is 15 amino acids long. CDR1 GTSNPN and CDR2 SVGIG come from the germline V gene (reference sequence). CDR3 sequence reads: CAWSVRAHRAYGYTF. CDR3 nucleotide sequence: TGTGCCTGGAGTGTTAGGGCCCACCGGGCCTATGGCTACACCTTC.

The chain recombines TRBV28 with TRBJ2-7, with D tentatively TRBD1 or TRBD2 (5 bases each). V was cut by 6 bases and J by 0 bases, with 15 bases left in between. There are 15 residues in the CDR3. Germline V CDR1 and CDR2: MDHEN, SYDVKM. Written as DNA, the CDR3 is TGTGCCAGCAGCCCTGCCGGGACGGGCTCCTACGAGCAGTACTTC. It is translated as CASSPAGTGSYEQYF.

J is TRBJ2-7 and V is TRBV19, with D possibly TRBD2 on 6 matching bases. From germline, CDR1 is LNHDA and CDR2 SQIVND (reference sequence). Trimming shortened V by 3 bases and J by 3 bases, and 9 bases separated the two germline ends. The CDR3 extends over 13 amino acids. The CDR3 DNA sequence: TGTGCCAGTAGTATGGAGGGGAACTACGAGCAGTACTTC. Amino acids: CASSMEGNYEQYF.

V is TRBV6-5 and J is TRBJ2-5; the D is unclear. Trimming shortened V by 0 bases and J by 0 bases, and 5 bases separated the two germline ends. Germline V gene lookup returns CDR1 MNHEY and CDR2 SVGAGI. This CDR3 contains 14 residues. CDR3 loop: CASSYSGNQETQYF. CDR3 DNA sequence: TGTGCCAGCAGTTACTCAGGGAACCAAGAGACCCAGTACTTC.

J is TRBJ2-7 and V is TRBV2; no clear D. V was cut by 3 bases and J by 0 bases, with 9 bases left in between. The CDR3 runs 14 residues. Per the germline V gene, CDR1 is SNHLY and CDR2 is FYNNEI. CDR3: CASSDVYGSYEQYF. The CDR3 DNA follows: TGTGCCAGCAGTGACGTATACGGCTCCTACGAGCAGTACTTC.

The chain joins TRBV27 to TRBJ1-3, with D tentatively TRBD1 (5 bases). Germline CDR1 and CDR2: MNHEY and SMNVEV (reference sequence). This CDR3 has 19 residues. The V end was cut by 4 bases, the J end by 0 bases, with 22 bases between. The CDR3 loop reads CASSSRGDFHPSSGNTIYF. CDR3 nucleotides: TGTGCCAGCAGTTCTCGCGGGGACTTTCACCCCTCCTCTGGAAACACCATATATTTT.

This clone was seen a few times. The gene calls are TRBV27 and TRBJ2-7; 10 bases match TRBD2. Unmatched junction bases numbered 10, after V lost 5 bases and J lost 9 bases. The CDR3 is 14 residues long. CDR1 and CDR2 from the germline V gene are MNHEY and SMNVEV (reference sequence). The CDR3 coding sequence is TGTGCCAGCAGTGAGCGGGAGGGCCGAGAAGTGCAGTACTTC. It yields the protein CASSEREGREVQYF.

V and J are TRBV18 and TRBJ2-1; D ambiguous. Germline V lookup: CDR1 KGHSH, CDR2 LQKENI. The CDR3 totals 14 residues. Between the trimmed V and J ends, which lost 0 bases and 8 bases, there was a span of 11 bases. CDR3 nucleotides: TGTGCCAGCTCACCACCTACTACCGGCTATGAGCAGTTCTTC. Its protein product is CASSPPTTGYEQFF.

The CDR3 loop reads CSVLAGGPKDTQYF. The DNA of the CDR3 is TGCAGCGTACTAGCGGGAGGGCCGAAAGATACGCAGTATTTT. The chain is built from TRBV29-1 and TRBJ2-3, with TRBD2 identical over 13 bases. V trimming: 6 bases; J trimming: 5 bases; junction bases outside the gene matches: 5. The CDR3 loop spans 14 amino acids. Germline V CDR1 and CDR2: SQVTM, ANQGSEA.

This chain joins TRBV7-9 and TRBJ2-5, with D possibly TRBD2 on 6 matching bases. Germline CDR1 and CDR2: SEHNR and FQNEAQ (reference sequence). The CDR3 length is 15 residues. Trimming stripped 5 bases from V and 4 bases from J, with 17 bases between. The CDR3 DNA is TGTGCCAGCAGCACACCGACTCTCGGGGGAGAGACCCAGTACTTC. Amino acids: CASSTPTLGGETQYF.

The chain links TRBV19 to TRBJ2-7; 10 bases match TRBD2. Germline CDR1 is LNHDA and CDR2 is SQIVND (reference sequence). There are 14 residues in the CDR3. Losses at the gene ends were 6 bases for V and 5 bases for J; bases not matched to a gene: 7. The chain's CDR3 is CASRDPLAGDEQYF. CDR3 DNA: TGTGCCAGTAGGGACCCTCTAGCGGGAGACGAGCAGTACTTC.

V is TRBV7-9 and J is TRBJ1-5, with 8 bases identical to TRBD1. Germline CDR1 SEHNR, CDR2 FQNEAQ (reference sequence). V dropped 5 bases and J dropped 4; count of bases not matched to a gene: 7. This CDR3 has 15 residues. The CDR3 sequence: CASSRSGQVNQPQHF. In DNA form, the CDR3 reads TGTGCCAGCAGCCGTTCGGGACAGGTAAATCAGCCCCAGCATTTT.

The gene calls are TRBV5-1 and TRBJ2-1; D might be TRBD2 (5 bases). The CDR3 is 18 residues long. The germline V and J ends were trimmed by 0 bases and 6 bases, with 22 bases remaining between them. Germline V lookup: CDR1 SGHRS, CDR2 YFSETQ. This CDR3 reads CASSLGLDLDLRGNEQFF. CDR3 sequence (DNA): TGCGCCAGCAGCTTGGGCTTGGACTTAGATTTAAGAGGCAATGAGCAGTTCTTC.

In the case of this clone: The CDR3 ends on some other residue instead of the conserved phenylalanine or tryptophan, so this is likely a read error. No DNA is shown, since the ends of the CDR3 on it are uncertain; the CDR3 is the one TCRdb lists. The chain combines TRBV6-6 with TRBJ2-4; the table names TRBD2, a call not compared with the DNA. Germline CDR1 MNHNY, CDR2 SVGAGI (reference sequence). With termini counted, the CDR3 has 8 amino acids. This CDR3 is CASPTEVP.

The J gene is TRBJ2-1, the V gene TRBV27; possible D gene TRBD2, 6 bases. Trimming shortened V by 0 bases and J by 4 bases, and 13 bases separated the two germline ends. This CDR3 is 16 amino acids long. Looked up from germline, CDR1 is MNHEY and CDR2 is SMNVEV (reference sequence). CDR3 in DNA: TGTGCCAGCAGTTTATCGGGGACTGGAAATTACAATGAGCAGTTCTTC. Its translation is CASSLSGTGNYNEQFF.

This sequence joins TRBV4-1 and TRBJ2-1; 8 bases are a match to TRBD1. The CDR3 spans 16 residues. The V gene's germline CDR1 is MGHRA and CDR2 YSYEKL. V was pared by 2 bases and J by 5 bases, with 8 bases of the junction left unmatched. CDR3 sequence: CASSQLQGAQHNEQFF. The CDR3 DNA reads TGCGCCAGCAGCCAACTCCAGGGGGCACAGCACAATGAGCAGTTCTTC.

This chain's CDR3 is CASSEAGRQSNQPQHF. The CDR3 bases are TGTGCCAGCAGTGAAGCAGGGCGGCAGAGCAATCAGCCCCAGCATTTT. This chain uses TRBV2 with TRBJ1-5; D remains unclear. The CDR3 extends over 16 amino acids. Germline CDR1 and CDR2: SNHLY and FYNNEI. V gave up 0 bases and J gave up 1 base, with 10 bases separating them. The full variable domain, its missing parts supplied by reference TRBV2 and TRBJ1-5, is EPEVTQTPSHQVTQMGQEVILRCVPISNHLYFYWYRQILGQKVEFLVSFYNNEISEKSEIFDDQFSVERPDGSNFTLKIRSTKLEDSAMYFCASSEAGRQSNQPQHFGDGTRLSIL.

This chain uses TRBV11-2 with TRBJ2-7, with D unresolved. Germline CDR1 and CDR2: SGHAT and FQNNGV. The CDR3 is 16 residues long. The ends were cut back, 5 bases at V and 2 bases at J, with 19 bases in the middle. The DNA of the CDR3 is TGTGCCAGCAGCCCCTCCGACCAGAGAAAACCCTACGAGCAGTACTTC. Its translation is CASSPSDQRKPYEQYF.

The chain links TRBV7-2 to TRBJ1-2; tentatively, D is TRBD1 (5 bases). V lost 6 bases and J 6 bases, leaving 20 bases between the germline ends. The CDR3 has 15 amino acids. In germline, CDR1 is SGHTA, CDR2 FQGNSA. CDR3 protein: CASRFRAGRVDGYTF. The CDR3 DNA sequence: TGTGCCAGCAGGTTTAGGGCAGGGAGAGTCGATGGCTACACCTTC.

The DNA of the CDR3 is TGTGCCAGCAGCTTAAGGGGAAGCGGCTACGAGCAGTACTTC. Protein product: CASSLRGSGYEQYF. V and J are TRBV11-2 and TRBJ2-7; D is tentatively TRBD1 or TRBD2 (5 bases each). The CDR3 totals 14 residues. The ends were cut back, 2 bases at V and 3 bases at J, with 11 bases in the middle. Per germline, CDR1 SGHAT and CDR2 FQNNGV.

V usage is TRBV7-6 and J usage is TRBJ2-7; tentatively, D is TRBD2 (5 bases). V lost 5 bases, J lost 5 bases, and 19 bases lay in between. Germline V gives CDR1 SGHVS, CDR2 FNYEAQ. This CDR3 is built from 15 residues. This CDR3 reads CASSLRVGVDDEQYF. The DNA for the CDR3 is TGTGCCAGCAGCCTACGGGTGGGAGTAGATGACGAGCAGTACTTC.

This clone was seen only a few times. This chain links TRBV6-4 with TRBJ2-2; D may be TRBD2 (5 bases). This CDR3 region has 14 residues. Germline CDR1 is MRHNA and CDR2 is SNTAGT. Trimming shortened V by 4 bases and J by 2 bases, and 8 bases separated the two germline ends. The CDR3 region has the DNA TGTGCCAGCAGTGGAGAGGGAAACACCGGGGAGCTGTTTTTT. Translated, it gives CASSGEGNTGELFF.

This chain joins TRBV28 and TRBJ1-3, with a weak D call TRBD1 (6 bases). The length of the CDR3 is 16 residues. V lost 3 bases, J lost 0 bases, and 12 bases lay in between. Germline CDR1 MDHEN, CDR2 SYDVKM. DNA for the CDR3: TGTGCCAGCAGTTTCCCGGGGGCTAGCTCTGGAAACACCATATATTTT. Its protein is CASSFPGASSGNTIYF. Supplemented by reference TRBV28 and TRBJ1-3, the full variable domain reads DVKVTQSSRYLVKRTGEKVFLECVQDMDHENMFWYRQDPGLGLRLIYFSYDVKMKEKGDIPEGYSVSREKKERFSLILESASTNQTSMYLCASSFPGASSGNTIYFGEGSWLTVV.

CDR3 loop: CASSYPTSGRSYNEQFF. The CDR3 DNA sequence: TGTGCCAGCAGCTACCCTACTAGCGGGAGATCCTACAATGAGCAGTTCTTC. V is TRBV7-9 and J is TRBJ2-1; 11 nucleotides line up with TRBD2. In germline, CDR1 is SEHNR, CDR2 FQNEAQ (reference sequence). V lost 4 bases and J lost 1; bases outside the gene matches: 6. CDR3 size: 17 residues.

The DNA for the CDR3 is TGTGCCAGCAGCTTAGACAGGGCGTCCGACATTCAGTACTTC. The encoded protein is CASSLDRASDIQYF. J is TRBJ2-4 and V is TRBV11-3, with a weak D call TRBD1 (5 bases). The CDR3 runs to 14 residues. In germline, CDR1 is SGHNT, CDR2 YENEEA. The V gene lost 0 bases and the J gene lost 8 bases, with 11 bases spanning the gap.